A selection of T cell receptor beta chains follows, all from one sample in a study of shared clonotypes between healthy human individuals. This table comes from immunoSEQ multiplex PCR, and its TCRdb copy is limited to in-frame clones, with some not included. Counted here are under 2,000,000 clones, approximately 95% occurring once; the ten biggest clones make up less than 1.5%. The sample consisted of naive CD8+ T cells sorted from blood. All receptors derive from a young man in good health. The CDR3 runs from the conserved cysteine through the conserved F or W. Clone size is shown for a subset of rows, as once, few, many or a class of expanded clone.

TRBJ1-1 | TRBV29-1 | once | CSAEVGGTEAFF
TRBJ1-4 | TRBV6-5 | NA | CASSKGTDNEKLFF
TRBJ2-1 | TRBV11-2 | NA | CASSLGSTSGGHEQFF
TRBJ2-3 | TRBV4-1 | NA | CASSQDQGTGGTDTQYF
TRBJ2-7 | TRBV7-8 | NA | CASSFTGGLYEQYF
TRBJ1-5 | TRBV27 | NA | CASSLLGGQQPQHF
TRBJ1-1 | TRBV10-2 | NA | CASRDTEAFF
TRBJ2-1 | TRBV6-5 | NA | CASGPGGPYNEQFF
TRBJ1-3 | TRBV4-1 | NA | CASSQRTGWNTIYF
TRBJ2-7 | TRBV2 | NA | CASSEETGKAYEQYF
TRBJ1-3 | TRBV5-6 | once | CASSLGNSGNTIYF
TRBJ2-5 | TRBV11-2 | NA | CASSTGLAVIQETQYF
TRBJ2-5 | TRBV2 | NA | CATWGDTQETQYF
TRBJ2-7 | TRBV7-2 | NA | CASSPMGLAYEQYF
TRBJ1-4 | TRBV7-9 | NA | CASSPQTAASTNEKLFF
TRBJ2-7 | TRBV6-5 | NA | CASSPGQGGYEQYF
TRBJ2-2 | TRBV6-5 | NA | CASRGATNTGELFF